This T cell receptor (beta chain) was identified in a study of diagnostic markers for celiac disease (TCRdb year 2020). For CDR1 and CDR2, the germline V gene (reference sequence) lists LGHDT and YNNKEL. The CDR3 runs 14 amino acids, cysteine and phenylalanine included. DNA is not recorded here. No count is recorded, though its frequency marks this clonotype as large (0.1 to 1%). The antigen it binds to is not known. TCRdb shows the sequencer as Illumina MiSeq. After reprocessing by TCRdb, each CDR3 protein sequence is one entry, and no DNA is given. The table for this sample lists just over 1,500 distinct CDR3 sequences. Roughly a tenth of the sample is in the top ten clones.

The chain is encoded by TRBV3-1 joined to TRBJ1-5. Sequencing was performed on either unsorted cells or a sorted T cell fraction (not recorded which). This TCR was sampled from a human donor. This receptor has the CDR3 CASSQDTFNQPQHF.